What follows are 18 T cell receptor beta chains derived from one specimen sequenced in a study of post-analysis software for immune sequencing data. Whole-study results and caveats: Patients carried 5 or 6 TRBV segments more frequently than controls did, and TRBV5-6, TRBV5-1 and TRBV20-1 were among them.

The library was made from cDNA and included unique molecular identifiers. TCRdb reanalysed the PCR reads using MiXCR and keeps one entry per CDR3 protein. The data show roughly 670,000 distinct CDR3 sequences, with 59% seen just once and 11% held by the top ten. For these receptors, no antigen is known. The source material was blood. The receptor set was obtained from a girl aged 2 to 10 with multiple sclerosis.

This chain uses TRBV9 with TRBJ2-1; 7 nucleotides align to TRBD1. Germline-derived CDR1 and CDR2 are SGDLS and YYNGEE. The CDR3 has 16 residues. Losses at the gene ends were 1 base for V and 7 bases for J; bases not matched to a gene: 11. The CDR3 nucleotides are TGTGCCAGCAGCGTACAGGGGGAAGTTGGTCGTAATGAGCAGTTCTTC. The encoded protein is CASSVQGEVGRNEQFF. Looking up the rest from reference TRBV9 and TRBJ2-1 gives the full variable domain: DSGVTQTPKHLITATGQRVTLRCSPRSGDLSVYWYQQSLDQGLQFLIQYYNGEERAKGNILERFSAQQFPDLHSELNLSSLELGDSALYFCASSVQGEVGRNEQFFGPGTRLTVL.

This clonotype was found a few times. V and J are TRBV12-3 or TRBV12-4 and TRBJ2-3; D is uncertain. V was pared by 7 bases and J by 5 bases, with 13 bases between. The CDR3 has 13 residues. The CDR3 here is CASTWAGRDTQYF. Here the CDR3 DNA reads TGTGCCAGCACTTGGGCCGGTCGAGATACGCAGTATTTT.

This clonotype was recorded a few times. One junction end disagrees with the germline gene, perhaps due to a read error. The V gene is TRBV5-1, the J gene TRBJ2-7; no clear D gene. The CDR3 sequence is 14 residues long. Per germline, CDR1 SGHRS and CDR2 YFSETQ. The CDR3 DNA reads TGTGCCAGCAGCTTAGACCTTAGCTCCTACGAGCAGTACTTC. Its protein is CASSLDLSSYEQYF.

This chain links TRBV24-1 with TRBJ2-3; TRBD1 agrees at 10 bases. CDR1 is KGHDR, CDR2 SFDVKD, per germline. The junction had 8 bases not matched to a gene; V was cut back by 4 bases and J by 5 bases. The CDR3 is 16 residues long. CDR3 sequence (DNA): TGTGCCACCAGTGACGAACCCGGGACAGGGGTAGATACGCAGTATTTT. Protein product: CATSDEPGTGVDTQYF.

V is TRBV2 and J is TRBJ1-6; D is unresolved. V gave up 4 bases and J gave up 9 bases, with 13 bases separating them. From germline, CDR1 is SNHLY and CDR2 FYNNEI. The CDR3 consists of 14 residues. The CDR3 bases are TGTGCCAGCAGTGTAGGCTCAACCCCTTCACCCCTCCACTTT. This gives the protein CASSVGSTPSPLHF.

The V gene is TRBV5-6, the J gene TRBJ1-1; D uncertain. V was trimmed by 3 bases and J by 1 base, leaving 7 bases between them. The CDR3 spans 13 residues. CDR1 is SGHDT, CDR2 YYEEEE, per germline. CDR3 protein: CASSSIRNTEAFF. The CDR3 DNA reads TGTGCCAGCAGCTCCATTAGGAACACTGAAGCTTTCTTT.

The chain joins TRBV21-1 to TRBJ1-5; the DNA was not used to check the table's D call, TRBD1. TRBV21-1 is a listed pseudogene. The CDR3 extends over 15 amino acids. CDR3 sequence reads: CASTTGDDTNQPQHF. The CDR3 DNA sequence: TGTGCCAGCACGACAGGGGATGATACCAATCAGCCCCAGCATTTT.

A note on this clonotype: Germline and junction disagree at one end, which may indicate a read error. The chain carries TRBV5-6 and TRBJ1-1; TRBD1 might be the D (5 bases). Germline V gene sequence: CDR1 SGHDT, CDR2 YYEEEE. The CDR3 has 17 residues. CDR3 bases: TGTGCCGGCAGCTTGATAACGGGGCCCCACATGAACACTGAAGCTTTCTTT. Its translation is CAGSLITGPHMNTEAFF. Full variable domain (missing parts from reference TRBV5-6 and TRBJ1-1): DAGVTQSPTHLIKTRGQQVTLRCSPKSGHDTVSWYQQALGQGPQFIFQYYEEEERQRGNFPDRFSGHQFPNYSSELNVNALLLGDSALYLCAGSLITGPHMNTEAFFGQGTRLTVV.

The chain combines TRBV15 with TRBJ2-7; 8 bases match TRBD2. CDR3 size: 16 residues. Looked up from germline, CDR1 is LNHNV and CDR2 is YYDKDF (reference sequence). J was trimmed by 3 bases and V by 1 base; bases with no gene match: 8. The CDR3 is CATSRVPTGGDYEQYF. As DNA, the CDR3 is TGTGCCACCAGCAGAGTTCCGACCGGGGGGGACTACGAGCAGTACTTC. Looking up the rest from reference TRBV15 and TRBJ2-7 gives the full variable domain: DAMVIQNPRYQVTQFGKPVTLSCSQTLNHNVMYWYQQKSSQAPKLLFHYYDKDFNNEADTPDNFQSRRPNTSFCFLDIRSPGLGDTAMYLCATSRVPTGGDYEQYFGPGTRLTVT.

The chain combines TRBV7-2 with TRBJ1-5, with a possible D match to TRBD1 (5 bases). V lost 4 bases and J 1 base, leaving 14 bases between the germline ends. The CDR3 runs 16 residues. Germline values: CDR1 SGHTA, CDR2 FQGNSA. CDR3 nucleotide sequence: TGTGCCAGCAGCTCGGAACAACGGGGGAGCAATCAGCCCCAGCATTTT. This gives the protein CASSSEQRGSNQPQHF.

This clonotype was found once. The chain uses TRBV29-1 and TRBJ1-1; D remains unclear. The CDR3 is 11 residues long. Trimming shortened V by 6 bases and J by 7 bases, and 12 bases separated the two germline ends. Germline values: CDR1 SQVTM, CDR2 ANQGSEA. CDR3 in DNA: TGCAGCGTCCAACATCCCCTTGAAGCTTTCTTT. Translation gives CSVQHPLEAFF.

This rearrangement joins TRBV7-2 to TRBJ2-1, with D maybe TRBD2 (7 bases). Germline CDR1 is SGHTA and CDR2 is FQGNSA. The CDR3 has 14 residues. V lost 1 base to trimming and J lost 8 bases, with 12 bases between them. The CDR3 nucleotides read TGTGCCAGCAGCTTAGATCGGGGGGCGGATGAGCAGTTCTTC. It encodes CASSLDRGADEQFF.

This chain connects TRBV7-2 to TRBJ2-1; tentatively, D is TRBD1 (5 bases). The germline V gene has CDR1 SGHTA and CDR2 FQGNSA. The V end was cut by 0 bases, the J end by 0 bases, with 21 bases between. The CDR3 sequence is 20 residues long. The CDR3 loop is CASSLAHLGAAWDSYNEQFF. DNA for the CDR3: TGTGCCAGCAGCTTAGCGCATTTAGGGGCCGCCTGGGACTCCTACAATGAGCAGTTCTTC.

The V call is TRBV5-5, the J call TRBJ2-7; possibly TRBD1 for D (6 bases). V lost 0 bases to trimming and J lost 3 bases, with 13 bases between them. CDR1 is SGHKS and CDR2 is YYEKEE in the germline V gene (reference sequence). CDR3 length equals 15 residues. The CDR3 DNA reads TGTGCCAGCAGCTTGGCGGACAGTTTAATCTACGAGCAGTACTTC. Translating gives CASSLADSLIYEQYF.

The CDR3 here is CASSESSVRKTQYF. The CDR3 nucleotides read TGCGCCAGCAGTGAATCTAGCGTGAGGAAGACCCAGTACTTC. The chain recombines TRBV10-1 with TRBJ2-5; a weak D match, TRBD2 (6 bases). The V gene's germline CDR1 is WNHNN and CDR2 SYGVQD (reference sequence). V lost 3 bases to trimming and J lost 6 bases, with 14 bases between them. This CDR3 has 14 amino acids.

The chain links TRBV27 to TRBJ2-1; 11 bases are a match to TRBD2. This CDR3 contains 16 residues. Germline lookup yields CDR1 MNHEY and CDR2 SMNVEV (reference sequence). J lost 5 bases, V lost 4 bases, and 7 bases had no gene match. Here the CDR3 DNA reads TGTGCCAGCAGTTCCTATAGCGGGGGGGCCAACAATGAGCAGTTCTTC. Amino acids: CASSSYSGGANNEQFF.

This chain joins TRBV4-2 and TRBJ1-1, with D unclear. CDR1 is LGHNA and CDR2 is YNFKEQ in the germline V gene. The CDR3 spans 17 residues. The germline V and J ends were trimmed by 0 bases and 1 base, with 15 bases remaining between them. The CDR3 reads CASSQDPTQTENTEAFF. The CDR3 nucleotides read TGTGCCAGCAGCCAAGATCCCACACAGACCGAGAACACTGAAGCTTTCTTT.

The V and J genes are TRBV5-6 and TRBJ1-4, with D unresolved. This CDR3 has 15 residues. The V gene's germline CDR1 is SGHDT and CDR2 YYEEEE. With 4 bases removed from V and 4 bases from J, the gap between germline ends came to 14 bases. The CDR3 region is CASSPNRRSNEKLFF. The CDR3 coding sequence is TGTGCCAGCAGCCCTAATAGGCGCAGTAATGAAAAACTGTTTTTT.